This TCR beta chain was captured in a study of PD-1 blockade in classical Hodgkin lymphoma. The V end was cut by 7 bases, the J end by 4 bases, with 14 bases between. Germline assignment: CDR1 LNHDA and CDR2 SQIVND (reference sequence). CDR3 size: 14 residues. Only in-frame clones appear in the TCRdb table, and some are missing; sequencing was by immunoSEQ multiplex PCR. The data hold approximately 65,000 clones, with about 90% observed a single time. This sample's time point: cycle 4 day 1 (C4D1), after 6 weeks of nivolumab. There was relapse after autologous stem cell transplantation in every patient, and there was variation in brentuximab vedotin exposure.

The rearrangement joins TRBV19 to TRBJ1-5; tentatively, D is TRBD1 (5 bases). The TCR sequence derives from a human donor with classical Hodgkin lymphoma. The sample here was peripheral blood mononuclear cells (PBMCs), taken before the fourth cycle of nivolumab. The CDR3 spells CASTGGWANQPQHF. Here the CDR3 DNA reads TGTGCCAGTACGGGGGGGTGGGCGAATCAGCCCCAGCATTTT.